The source of this T cell receptor beta chain is a study of cytomegalovirus exposure and HLA in healthy donors. Comments on this clone: Its antigen is not identified.

The V gene's germline CDR1 is KGHSH and CDR2 LQKENI. V lost 5 bases and J lost 2, with 13 bases in between. The CDR3 has 14 residues. Primers for the PCR totalled 60 Vbeta and 13 Jbeta. Profiling relied on immunoSEQ multiplex PCR, and the TCRdb table lists in-frame clones only, not all of them. The sample includes fewer than 150,000 clones, around 80% of them seen just once. Study-wide results and limits: Productive rates of about 87% or about 30% were seen for most TCR beta V segments in an earlier analysis. Owing to their indistinguishability, certain V segments, notably TRBV6-2 and TRBV6-3, were excluded. There were several of the most significant clusters that appeared linked to common viral pathogens in a later analysis.

This TCR derives from a young man in good health. The sequenced material came from PBMCs. The chain is built from TRBV18 and TRBJ2-7, with D tentatively TRBD1 (7 bases). This chain's CDR3 is CASSTTGEAYEQYF. The CDR3 DNA reads TGTGCCAGCTCAACTACAGGGGAGGCCTACGAGCAGTACTTC.